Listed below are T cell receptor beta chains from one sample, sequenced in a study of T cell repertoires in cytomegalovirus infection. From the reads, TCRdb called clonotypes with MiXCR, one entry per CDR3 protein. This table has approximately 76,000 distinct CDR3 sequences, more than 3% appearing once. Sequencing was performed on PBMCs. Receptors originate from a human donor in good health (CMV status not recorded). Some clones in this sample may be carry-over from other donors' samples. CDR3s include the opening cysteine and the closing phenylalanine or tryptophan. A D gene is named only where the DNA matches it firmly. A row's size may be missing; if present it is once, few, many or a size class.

CDR3nt: TGTGCCAGCAGCTTATACAGAAACACTGAAGCTTTCTTT
CDR3aa: CASSLYRNTEAFF
abundance: many
j_gene: TRBJ1-1
v_gene: TRBV7-8
len: 13
d_gene: NA

CDR3nt: TGTGCCAGCAGCGCGACAAATAATTCACCCCTCCACTTT
CDR3aa: CASSATNNSPLHF
abundance: NA
j_gene: TRBJ1-6
v_gene: TRBV7-2
len: 13
d_gene: NA

CDR3nt: TGTGCCAGCAGCTTAGACATTACCTCAGATACGCAGTATTTT
CDR3aa: CASSLDITSDTQYF
abundance: many
j_gene: TRBJ2-3
v_gene: TRBV7-2
len: 14
d_gene: NA

CDR3nt: TGTGCCACCCTCAACCCTAGCGGGGGTTCCGGGGCCAACGTCCTGACTTTC
CDR3aa: CATLNPSGGSGANVLTF
abundance: many
j_gene: TRBJ2-6
v_gene: TRBV6-2/TRBV6-3
len: 17
d_gene: TRBD2

CDR3nt: TGTGCCAGTTCGCAGTATACAGATACGCAGTATTTT
CDR3aa: CASSQYTDTQYF
abundance: many
j_gene: TRBJ2-3
v_gene: TRBV28
len: 12
d_gene: NA

CDR3nt: TGTGCCAGCAGCTTAGAGCCAGCGAGGGTACTTCAGCCCCAGCATTTT
CDR3aa: CASSLEPARVLQPQHF
abundance: many
j_gene: TRBJ1-5
v_gene: TRBV7-2
len: 16
d_gene: NA

CDR3nt: TGTGCCAGCAGCTTAAGTTTACGGCACAGCGCCGGGGAGCTGTTTTTT
CDR3aa: CASSLSLRHSAGELFF
abundance: many
j_gene: TRBJ2-2
v_gene: TRBV7-2
len: 16
d_gene: NA

CDR3nt: TGTGCCAGCAGTCAGGGCCTTGGAAACACCATATATTTT
CDR3aa: CASSQGLGNTIYF
abundance: many
j_gene: TRBJ1-3
v_gene: TRBV27
len: 13
d_gene: NA

CDR3nt: TGTGCCAGTGTGGGGACAGAAAATGGCTACACCTTC
CDR3aa: CASVGTENGYTF
abundance: many
j_gene: TRBJ1-2
v_gene: TRBV19
len: 12
d_gene: TRBD1

CDR3nt: TGTGCCAGCAGCTTAGGACTAGCGGGGGCGGGAGATACGCAGTATTTT
CDR3aa: CASSLGLAGAGDTQYF
abundance: many
j_gene: TRBJ2-3
v_gene: TRBV7-2
len: 16
d_gene: TRBD2

CDR3nt: TGTGCCAGCTCACCAGGGGCGGGTTCACCCCTCCACTTT
CDR3aa: CASSPGAGSPLHF
abundance: many
j_gene: TRBJ1-6
v_gene: TRBV18
len: 13
d_gene: NA

CDR3nt: TGTGCCAGCAGGAGGAGAGGGGGTTGGGACAGGAGAGATGGTGAGCAGTTCTTC
CDR3aa: CASRRRGGWDRRDGEQFF
abundance: many
j_gene: TRBJ2-1
v_gene: TRBV27
len: 18
d_gene: TRBD1

CDR3nt: TGTGCCAGTAGTATTGGTGTCATGGGACAGGGGCATCAGCCCCAGCATTTT
CDR3aa: CASSIGVMGQGHQPQHF
abundance: many
j_gene: TRBJ1-5
v_gene: TRBV19
len: 17
d_gene: TRBD1

CDR3nt: TGCAGCGCCCTGATGGCGGGGGGTGAGACCCAGTACTTC
CDR3aa: CSALMAGGETQYF
abundance: many
j_gene: TRBJ2-5
v_gene: TRBV29-1
len: 13
d_gene: TRBD2

CDR3nt: TGTGCCAGCAGCCCGACAGGGCCCACCGGGGAGCTGTTTTTT
CDR3aa: CASSPTGPTGELFF
abundance: many
j_gene: TRBJ2-2
v_gene: TRBV7-6
len: 14
d_gene: TRBD1

CDR3nt: TGTGCCACCAGCAGAGAAGCGGGGACTAGCGGCCGAAATGAGCAGTTCTTC
CDR3aa: CATSREAGTSGRNEQFF
abundance: many
j_gene: TRBJ2-1
v_gene: TRBV15
len: 17
d_gene: TRBD2

CDR3nt: TGTGCCAGCAGCCTAAACACTGCAACTAATGAAAAACTGTTTTTT
CDR3aa: CASSLNTATNEKLFF
abundance: many
j_gene: TRBJ1-4
v_gene: TRBV6-1
len: 15
d_gene: NA

CDR3nt: TGTGCCAGTAGCTATCGCACACGACGTGGCTACACCTTC
CDR3aa: CASSYRTRRGYTF
abundance: many
j_gene: TRBJ1-2
v_gene: TRBV19
len: 13
d_gene: NA

CDR3nt: TGTGCCAGCAGTAGGGGGTCTCAAGATACGCAGTATTTT
CDR3aa: CASSRGSQDTQYF
abundance: many
j_gene: TRBJ2-3
v_gene: TRBV6-2/TRBV6-3
len: 13
d_gene: NA

CDR3nt: TGTGCCAGCAGTCCAAGGGGAGGACCGGGGGGAGGACAGCCCCAGCATTTT
CDR3aa: CASSPRGGPGGGQPQHF
abundance: many
j_gene: TRBJ1-5
v_gene: TRBV28
len: 17
d_gene: NA